This TCR beta chain was profiled in a study of metastatic and nonmetastatic thyroid tumors. On the study more broadly: Comparative analysis of repertoires was undertaken across blood and tumor or nodule tissue obtained from malignant and benign thyroid patients. Overall study results and limits: Versus benign nodules, malignant thyroid tumors reportedly had significantly higher TCR beta diversity, in blood and tumor.

On this clone itself: Antigen: not known.

Germline CDR1 reads MNHNS; CDR2 reads SASEGT. V was trimmed by 3 bases and J by 2 bases, leaving 13 bases between them. The CDR3 totals 15 residues. TCRdb reanalyzed the PCR reads with MiXCR. This table has roughly 19,000 clones, about 23% appearing once. Each patient went into thyroid surgery without having received any treatment. The sequence was obtained from a male donor with papillary thyroid cancer or a benign thyroid nodule (not recorded which). Some clones in this sample may be carry-over from other donors' samples. Sample: tumor tissue. The V gene is TRBV6-1, the J gene TRBJ2-5; TRBD2 is a possible D gene (6 bases). The DNA for the CDR3 is TGTGCCAGCAGTGACTCCGCCGGGAGTCAAGAGACCCAGTACTTC. It specifies CASSDSAGSQETQYF.